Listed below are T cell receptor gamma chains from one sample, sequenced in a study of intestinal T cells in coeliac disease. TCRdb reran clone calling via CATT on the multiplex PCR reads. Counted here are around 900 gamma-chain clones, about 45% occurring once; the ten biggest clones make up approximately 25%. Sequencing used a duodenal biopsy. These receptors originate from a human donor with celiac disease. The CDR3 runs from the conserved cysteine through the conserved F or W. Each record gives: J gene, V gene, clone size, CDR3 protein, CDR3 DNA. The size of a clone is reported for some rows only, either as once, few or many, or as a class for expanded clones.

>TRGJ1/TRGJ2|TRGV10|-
CAACPINRYYKKLF
TGTGCTGCGTGCCCTATTAATCGTTATTATAAGAAACTCTTT
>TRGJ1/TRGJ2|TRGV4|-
CAPGMGSTVYYKKLF
TGTGCACCTGGGATGGGCTCTACAGTTTATTATAAGAAACTCTTT
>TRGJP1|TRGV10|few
CAAWGFPSTTGWFKIF
TGTGCTGCGTGGGGATTCCCCTCTACCACTGGTTGGTTCAAGATATTT
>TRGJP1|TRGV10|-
CAAWDSPLTTGWFKIF
TGTGCTGCGTGGGATTCCCCTCTCACCACTGGTTGGTTCAAGATATTT
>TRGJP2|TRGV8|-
CATCRGGVIGIKTF
TGTGCCACCTGTAGGGGGGGAGTGATTGGGATCAAGACGTTT
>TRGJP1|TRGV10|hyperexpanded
CAAWLNTGWFKIF
TGTGCTGCGTGGCTGAACACTGGTTGGTTCAAGATATTT
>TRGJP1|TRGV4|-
CATWDGPRPLGWFKTF
TGTGCCACCTGGGATGGGCCACGGCCACTTGGTTGGTTCAAGACATTT
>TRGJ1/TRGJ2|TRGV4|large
CATWDGPYYKKLF
TGTGCCACCTGGGATGGGCCTTATTATAAGAAACTCTTT
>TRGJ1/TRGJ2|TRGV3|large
CATWDRQYYKKLF
TGTGCCACCTGGGACAGGCAGTATTATAAGAAACTCTTT
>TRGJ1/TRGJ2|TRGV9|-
CALWECILRYYKKLF
TGTGCCTTGTGGGAGTGCATTCTTCGGTATTATAAGAAACTCTTT
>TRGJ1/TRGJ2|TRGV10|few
CAAWGPLGRYKKLF
TGTGCTGCGTGGGGCCCTCTAGGTAGGTATAAGAAACTCTTT
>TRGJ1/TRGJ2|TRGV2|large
CATWDGPEFYYKKLF
TGTGCCACCTGGGACGGGCCGGAATTTTATTATAAGAAACTCTTT
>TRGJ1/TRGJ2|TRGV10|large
CAAWAWARYKKLF
TGTGCTGCGTGGGCGTGGGCTAGGTATAAGAAACTCTTT
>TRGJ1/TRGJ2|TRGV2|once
CATGTGLENYYKKLF
TGTGCCACTGGGACGGGCCTTGAGAATTATTATAAGAAACTCTTT